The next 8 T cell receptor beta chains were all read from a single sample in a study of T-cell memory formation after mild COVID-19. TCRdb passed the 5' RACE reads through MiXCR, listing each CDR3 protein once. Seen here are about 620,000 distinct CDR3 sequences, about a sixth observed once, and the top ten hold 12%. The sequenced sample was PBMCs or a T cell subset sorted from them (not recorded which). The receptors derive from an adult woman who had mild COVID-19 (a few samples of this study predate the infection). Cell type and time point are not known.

Written as DNA, the CDR3 is TGTGCCTCCCAGAACAGGGACTATGGCTACACCTTC. Protein: CASQNRDYGYTF. This chain connects TRBV30 to TRBJ1-2; tentatively, D is TRBD1 (6 bases). The CDR3 covers 12 residues. Germline V lookup: CDR1 GTSNPN, CDR2 SVGIG (reference sequence). Between the trimmed V and J ends, which lost 7 bases and 3 bases, there was a span of 12 bases.

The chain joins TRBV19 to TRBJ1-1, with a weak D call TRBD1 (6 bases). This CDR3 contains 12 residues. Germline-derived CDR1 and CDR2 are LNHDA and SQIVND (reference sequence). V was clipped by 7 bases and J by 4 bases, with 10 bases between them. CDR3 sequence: CASTDRPTEAFF. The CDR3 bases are TGTGCCAGTACCGACAGGCCCACTGAAGCTTTCTTT. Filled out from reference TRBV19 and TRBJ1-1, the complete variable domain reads DGGITQSPKYLFRKEGQNVTLSCEQNLNHDAMYWYRQDPGQGLRLIYYSQIVNDFQKGDIAEGYSVSREKKESFPLTVTSAQKNPTAFYLCASTDRPTEAFFGQGTRLTVV.

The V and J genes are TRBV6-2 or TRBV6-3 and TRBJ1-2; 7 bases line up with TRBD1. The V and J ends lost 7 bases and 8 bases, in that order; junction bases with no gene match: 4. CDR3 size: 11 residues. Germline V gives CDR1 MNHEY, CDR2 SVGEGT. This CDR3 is CASTGGLGYTF. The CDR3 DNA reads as TGTGCCAGCACAGGGGGTCTGGGCTACACCTTC.

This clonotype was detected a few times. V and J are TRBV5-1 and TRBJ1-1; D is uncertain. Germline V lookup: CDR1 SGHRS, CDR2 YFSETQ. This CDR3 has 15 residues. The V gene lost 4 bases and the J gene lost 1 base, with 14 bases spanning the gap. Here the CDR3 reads CASSGNLSPNTEAFF. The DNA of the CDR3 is TGCGCCAGCAGCGGGAACCTCAGTCCGAACACTGAAGCTTTCTTT.

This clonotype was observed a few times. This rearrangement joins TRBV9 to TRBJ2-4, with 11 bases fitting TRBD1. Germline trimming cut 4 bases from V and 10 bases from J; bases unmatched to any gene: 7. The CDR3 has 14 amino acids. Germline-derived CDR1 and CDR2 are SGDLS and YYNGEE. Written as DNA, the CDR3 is TGTGCCAGCAGCCCCTCGGGACAGGGGGGTATTCAGTACTTC. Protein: CASSPSGQGGIQYF.

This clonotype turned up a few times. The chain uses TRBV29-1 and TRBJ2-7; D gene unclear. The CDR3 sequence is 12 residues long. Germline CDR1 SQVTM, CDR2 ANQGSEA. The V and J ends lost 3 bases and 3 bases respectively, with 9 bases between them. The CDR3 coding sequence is TGCAGCGTTGATTTTAACAGCTACGAGCAGTACTTC. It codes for CSVDFNSYEQYF.

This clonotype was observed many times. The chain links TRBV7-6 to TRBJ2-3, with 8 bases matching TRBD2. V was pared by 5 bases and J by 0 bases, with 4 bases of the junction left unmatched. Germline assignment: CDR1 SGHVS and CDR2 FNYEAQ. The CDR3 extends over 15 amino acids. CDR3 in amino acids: CASSVSGGSTDTQYF. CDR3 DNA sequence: TGTGCCAGCAGCGTGAGCGGGGGTAGCACAGATACGCAGTATTTT.

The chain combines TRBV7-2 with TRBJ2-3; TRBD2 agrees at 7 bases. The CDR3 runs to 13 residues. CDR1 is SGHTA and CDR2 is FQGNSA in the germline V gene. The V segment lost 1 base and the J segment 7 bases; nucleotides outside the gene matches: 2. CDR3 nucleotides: TGTGCCAGCAGCTTAGGACTAGCAAATACGCAGTATTTT. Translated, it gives CASSLGLANTQYF.